This TCR beta chain was profiled in a study of OX40 agonist ivuxolimab in advanced cancers. Study-level background: Patients received ivuxolimab, an agonistic anti-OX40 (CD134) antibody. Three patients, one with hepatocellular carcinoma and two with cutaneous melanoma, achieved partial responses.

Per the germline V gene, CDR1 is SGHDN and CDR2 is FVKESK. The CDR3 runs to 14 residues. V was clipped by 4 bases and J by 0 bases; unmatched bases: 0. Regarding the study as a whole: Blood T cells, both CD4+ and CD8+, expanded clonally by week 6 at 0.1 to 3.0 mg/kg.

As for this clone: No antigen is known for it.

Using immunoSEQ multiplex PCR, the repertoire was profiled, and TCRdb retains in-frame clones only, with some absent. This repertoire shows roughly 80,000 clones, roughly 93% found once; its top ten account for around 0.32%. The rearrangement joins TRBV14 to TRBJ2-7, with 10 nucleotides matching TRBD2. The TCR comes from an adult with an advanced solid tumor such as melanoma, head and neck, liver or kidney cancer. The sample was CD4+ or CD8+ T cells sorted from blood, taken in a trial of the OX40 agonist ivuxolimab. This CDR3 is CASSPSGSSYEQYF. CDR3 coding DNA: TGTGCCAGCAGCCCTAGCGGGAGCTCCTACGAGCAGTACTTC.